The 5 T cell receptor beta chains presented below share a single source sample, sequenced in a study of cytomegalovirus exposure and HLA in healthy donors. Clones were sequenced by immunoSEQ multiplex PCR, and TCRdb holds only the in-frame ones, with some missing. The profile shows roughly 240,000 clones, about 87% of them singletons. Sequenced input: PBMCs. The receptors originated from a man aged 18-30 years in good health and CMV-seronegative.

The V call is TRBV7-9, the J call TRBJ2-5; 9 nucleotides line up with TRBD2. Germline V gives CDR1 SEHNR, CDR2 FQNEAQ (reference sequence). The CDR3 length is 14 residues. V lost 5 bases to trimming and J lost 3 bases; unmatched junction nucleotides: 4. In nucleotides, the CDR3 is TGTGCCAGCAGCCTATTAGCGGGAGAAGAGACCCAGTACTTC. Translated, it gives CASSLLAGEETQYF.

The J gene is TRBJ2-6, the V gene TRBV19, with D maybe TRBD1 (6 bases). Trimming took off 4 bases at V and 1 base at J, with 11 bases between the two ends. The CDR3 is 16 amino acids. Germline lookup yields CDR1 LNHDA and CDR2 SQIVND (reference sequence). The DNA for the CDR3 is TGTGCCAGTAGTACCCGAACAGGGTCTGGGGCCAACGTCCTGACTTTC. Protein product: CASSTRTGSGANVLTF.

This chain joins TRBV23-1 and TRBJ1-3; TRBD1 agrees at 7 bases. TRBV23-1 has ORF status, its function being uncertain. J gave up 0 bases and V 3 bases, and 5 bases lay outside the gene matches. The CDR3 is 16 amino acids. CDR3 nucleotide sequence: TGCGCCAGCAGTCAGCTCGACAGGGCCTCTGGAAACACCATATATTTT. Encoded protein: CASSQLDRASGNTIYF.

The chain carries TRBV28 and TRBJ1-5; 8 bases map to TRBD1. After removal of 3 bases from V and 2 bases from J, the junction contained 6 bases not matched to a gene. This CDR3 spans 16 amino acids. The V gene's germline CDR1 is MDHEN and CDR2 SYDVKM. CDR3 protein: CASSFGTGGGNQPQHF. CDR3 DNA: TGTGCCAGCAGTTTTGGGACAGGAGGAGGCAATCAGCCCCAGCATTTT.

V is TRBV4-1 and J is TRBJ2-7; D is uncertain. Germline V gives CDR1 MGHRA, CDR2 YSYEKL. The CDR3 has 16 residues. V lost 3 bases to trimming and J lost 2 bases, with 17 bases between them. CDR3 residues: CASSHHSRHPTYEQYF. The CDR3 bases are TGCGCCAGCAGCCATCACTCGCGGCATCCTACCTACGAGCAGTACTTC.